This is a list of T cell receptor beta chains from one sample in a study of STAT3 mutations in large granular lymphocyte leukemia. Libraries were prepared by immunoSEQ multiplex PCR; TCRdb keeps only in-frame clonotypes and omits some of them. The data hold around 6,600 clones, with approximately 35% observed a single time. The source material was peripheral blood mononuclear cells. Receptor source: a woman in her thirties or forties with T-cell large granular lymphocyte leukemia. Some clones in this sample may be carry-over from other donors' samples. Both conserved end residues are trimmed from each CDR3. Fields, in order: V gene, J gene, clone size, CDR3 length, CDR3 protein. Size is stated for part of the rows, as once, few or many counts, or as a class when the clone is expanded.

TRBV7-9,TRBJ2-4,-,15,ASDPGGAKLAKNIQY
TRBV27,TRBJ2-1,-,13,ASSPVLMRDNEQF
TRBV18,TRBJ1-6,-,13,ASSPRSQSNSPLH
TRBV30,TRBJ2-1,-,10,AWRIDSSEQF
TRBV18,TRBJ2-1,-,13,ASSPGQGYGHEQF
TRBV18,TRBJ2-6,-,14,ASSLSSSSGANVLT
TRBV14,TRBJ2-5,few,11,ASSQQGWETQY
TRBV5-1,TRBJ2-5,few,14,ASSLAGRVARETQY
TRBV30,TRBJ2-7,few,12,AWSVLGGTYEQY
TRBV7-9,TRBJ1-2,-,13,ASSLEGSGIYGYT
TRBV5-1,TRBJ2-3,few,12,ASSRTSVSDTQY
TRBV9,TRBJ1-2,-,13,ASSVNREGNYGYT
TRBV30,TRBJ1-1,-,12,AWSSRGGNTEAF
TRBV30,TRBJ1-2,-,12,AWSPDPFNYGYT